This T cell receptor (beta chain) was identified during a study of radiation and T cells in renal cell carcinoma (dated by TCRdb to 2020 to 2022). For the study in its entirety: The samples were obtained from a clinical trial, where primary renal cell carcinomas were treated with 15 Gy stereotactic body radiation therapy and then removed by nephrectomy 4 weeks afterward. In total, 53 samples underwent TCR beta sequencing: about 25 tumors plus 27 peripheral blood samples. A total of 4 million to 5 million unique CDR3 nucleotide sequences, encoding roughly 3,000,000 unique CDR3 amino acid sequences, were found across all 50 or so samples. The investigation overall reported the following: Tracking of blood repertoire dynamics stopped at about 4 weeks after treatment, with no follow-up past that point. Because pretreatment tumor biopsies were not available, the baseline intratumoral presence of clonotypes could not be determined. Because the trial had a single-armed design, the trial could not examine how radiation dose or scheduling affected the TCR repertoire. In blood, the top tumor clonotypes increased between baseline and 2 weeks post-radiation and then shrank by 4 weeks, which suggests that tumor-resident clones expanded only transiently.

Following the manufacturer's recommendations, the immunoSEQ kit was used to generate TCR beta libraries from genomic DNA. Library preparation used a first multiplex PCR with proprietary primers, then a second PCR adding unique barcodes, with bead cleanups after each round. A positive control reaction and a negative control reaction, both provided in the kit, were run with every batch of samples. The final libraries underwent checking on an Agilent 4200 TapeStation D1000 ScreenTape, volumetric pooling, and quantification by qPCR. An Illumina NextSeq500 fitted with a MidOutput 150-cycle cartridge performed the sequencing, running 156 Read1 cycles and 15 Index1 cycles with the kit's custom primers. The pooled library was loaded at approximately 1 pM with a 20% PhiX control spike-in. The study's own analysis went as follows. Vendor-processed data were analyzed in R, with a clonotype defined as all T cells sharing the same CDR3 nucleotide sequence. For clone abundance analyses, frequencies were normalized to the 10,000 most abundant clones per sample. Before analysis, public T cell clones were removed, and these numbered fewer than six per sample on average. An abundance difference of at least 32-fold between compartments was the criterion for calling clonotypes tumor-enriched or baseline blood-enriched. A beta-binomial differential abundance model was applied to find clonotypes that expanded or contracted between blood time points. Tumor-blood repertoire similarity was measured with the Baroni-Urbani and Buser coefficient, and group comparisons used two-tailed Wilcoxon tests in R. TCRdb mirrors the immuneACCESS table, restricted to in-frame sequences. Some clones are absent from its copies; in checked studies, under half trace to an unresolved V gene, and the reason for the others is unknown. The V and J calls and clone size were taken over from that table, and D and trimming were inferred from the DNA. The sample profile shows around 80,000 clones; about 80% of them were found once. Approximately 6% of the sample comes from the top ten.

With regard to this clone: What antigen it recognizes has not been identified. Base qualities are missing; no much larger clone stands one base away.

Explained via the paper, the time point label denotes: blood 2 weeks post-SBRT. The treatment or condition label corresponds to: 15 Gy SBRT to primary tumor, nephrectomy 4 weeks later. Serial peripheral blood from radiation-treated patients was sampled at baseline, 2 weeks and 4 weeks after SBRT to track tumor-enriched clonotypes. Every patient had renal cell carcinoma of clear cell pathology. The QIAamp DNA Blood Mini Kit (Qiagen) was used to prepare genomic DNA for TCR sequencing. The analyses included only samples that passed all quality control checks. Relative to germline, V is 1 base shorter and J is 1 base shorter, with 11 bases between their ends. From the cysteine up to the phenylalanine, the CDR3 has a length of 15 residues. Solely the CDR3 DNA is kept, with 45 bases framed from the first base. From a lookup of the germline V gene, CDR1 and CDR2 are MDHEN and SYDVKM.

This sequence originates from a man aged 60-69 years with renal cell carcinoma. Sequenced here: blood, sampled from a patient whose treatment included radiotherapy and nephrectomy. The chain is assembled from TRBV28 and TRBJ2-7, and TRBD2 may be the D gene, going by 5 matching bases. The CDR3 here reads CASSLFGGPSYEQYF. In nucleotide form, the sequence is TGTGCCAGCAGTTTATTTGGCGGGCCTTCCTACGAGCAGTACTTC.